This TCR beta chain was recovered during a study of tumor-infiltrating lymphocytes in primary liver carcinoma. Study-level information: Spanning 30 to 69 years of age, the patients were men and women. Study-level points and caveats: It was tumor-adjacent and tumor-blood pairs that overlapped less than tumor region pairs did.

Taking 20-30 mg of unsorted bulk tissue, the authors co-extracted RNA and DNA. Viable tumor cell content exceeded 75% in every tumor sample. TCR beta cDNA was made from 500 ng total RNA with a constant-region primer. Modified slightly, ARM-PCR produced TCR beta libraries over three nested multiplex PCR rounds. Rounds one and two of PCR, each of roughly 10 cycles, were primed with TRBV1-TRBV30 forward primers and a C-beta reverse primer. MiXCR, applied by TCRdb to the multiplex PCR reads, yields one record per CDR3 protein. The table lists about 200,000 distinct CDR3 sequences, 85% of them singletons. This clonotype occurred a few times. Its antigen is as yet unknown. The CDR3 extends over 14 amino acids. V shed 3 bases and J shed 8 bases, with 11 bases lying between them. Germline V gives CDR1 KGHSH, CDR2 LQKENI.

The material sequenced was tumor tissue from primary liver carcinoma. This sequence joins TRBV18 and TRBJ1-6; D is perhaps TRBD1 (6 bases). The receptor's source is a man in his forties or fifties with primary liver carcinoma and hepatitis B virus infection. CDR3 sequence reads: CASSPAGGDSPLHF. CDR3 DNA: TGTGCCAGCTCACCGGCTGGGGGCGATTCACCCCTCCACTTT.